Shown below are 20 T cell receptor beta chains from a single sample sequenced in a study of blood T cell repertoires in COVID-19. Assay used: immunoSEQ multiplex PCR; TCRdb lists only in-frame clones, some missing. Of roughly 190,000 clones in the sample, approximately 82% were seen once. The sample consisted of PBMCs or T cells enriched from blood (not recorded which). These TCRs come from an older woman with acute COVID-19.

This clone was detected only a few times. The V gene is TRBV7-2, the J gene TRBJ1-2; 9 bases line up with TRBD1. Germline CDR1 reads SGHTA; CDR2 reads FQGNSA. CDR3 length: 16 residues. V was clipped by 0 bases and J by 7 bases; unmatched bases: 9. The CDR3 spells CASSLAAPGQGGGYTF. The CDR3 DNA reads as TGTGCCAGCAGCTTAGCGGCGCCGGGACAGGGCGGTGGCTACACCTTC.

This rearrangement joins TRBV7-9 to TRBJ1-4, with D unclear. CDR1 SEHNR and CDR2 FQNEAQ come from the germline V gene (reference sequence). The V end was cut by 0 bases, the J end by 0 bases, with 14 bases between. The CDR3 is made up of 18 amino acids. The chain's CDR3 is CASSLALTGRSTNEKLFF. CDR3 coding DNA: TGTGCCAGCAGCTTAGCGCTTACTGGGAGGTCAACTAATGAAAAACTGTTTTTT.

The V gene is TRBV2, the J gene TRBJ2-3; perhaps TRBD1 as D (7 bases). Trimming pared 1 base from V and 5 bases from J, leaving 16 bases between. The germline V gene encodes CDR1 SNHLY and CDR2 FYNNEI. The CDR3 is 16 amino acids. The CDR3 loop is CASSEVGGRGRDTQYF. CDR3 nucleotides: TGTGCCAGCAGTGAAGTGGGGGGCAGGGGGAGAGATACGCAGTATTTT.

This clone was seen only a few times. The CDR3 is CASSPGLAGAYNEQFF. As DNA, the CDR3 is TGTGCCAGCAGCCCCGGACTAGCGGGGGCCTACAATGAGCAGTTCTTC. This chain connects TRBV3-1 (or the pseudogene TRBV3-2) to TRBJ2-1; 13 positions match TRBD2. Germline lookup yields CDR1 LGHDT and CDR2 YNNKEL (reference sequence). CDR3 length: 16 amino acids. J was trimmed by 2 bases and V by 4 bases; bases with no gene match: 2.

The CDR3 sequence: CASSDTISSTDEQYF. CDR3 nucleotides: TGTGCCAGCAGTGATACAATTAGTTCCACAGACGAGCAGTACTTC. This sequence joins TRBV6-1 and TRBJ2-7; no clear D gene. This CDR3 region has 15 residues. CDR1 and CDR2 from the germline V gene are MNHNS and SASEGT. The V gene lost 3 bases and the J gene lost 5 bases, with 17 bases spanning the gap.

This clone was found once. This sequence joins TRBV30 and TRBJ1-1; D is ambiguous. The V gene's germline CDR1 is GTSNPN and CDR2 SVGIG (reference sequence). This CDR3 has 11 amino acids. The V end was cut by 1 base, the J end by 6 bases, with 6 bases between. The CDR3 DNA reads TGTGCCTGGAGTGGGGCAGCTGAAGCTTTCTTT. Encoded protein: CAWSGAAEAFF.

The table lists this clone with a count of one. The chain is built from TRBV3-1 (or the pseudogene TRBV3-2) and TRBJ1-2; 10 nucleotides line up with TRBD1. Germline trimming cut 4 bases from V and 0 bases from J; bases unmatched to any gene: 8. This CDR3 is built from 17 residues. CDR1 and CDR2 (germline): LGHDT, YNNKEL (reference sequence). CDR3 sequence: CASSRGTGALSNYGYTF. CDR3 nucleotides: TGTGCCAGCAGCCGAGGGACAGGGGCGCTCTCTAACTATGGCTACACCTTC.

This clone has a single count. The V call is TRBV19, the J call TRBJ1-5, with TRBD1 identical over 7 bases. The germline gives CDR1 LNHDA, CDR2 SQIVND (reference sequence). This CDR3 is built from 13 residues. Unmatched junction bases numbered 9, after V lost 9 bases and J lost 7 bases. The CDR3 sequence: CASNQGVEQPQHF. The CDR3 DNA reads TGTGCCAGCAATCAGGGGGTCGAGCAGCCCCAGCATTTT.

This clone was observed a handful of times. The rearrangement links TRBV28 to TRBJ2-1; TRBD2 aligns across 8 bases. Trimming cost V 4 bases and J 0 bases; bases outside gene matches: 5. The CDR3 contains 16 residues. Germline V gives CDR1 MDHEN, CDR2 SYDVKM. The DNA of the CDR3 is TGTGCCAGCAGTTACGAAAGCGGGGGCTCCTACAATGAGCAGTTCTTC. Its translation: CASSYESGGSYNEQFF.

This chain joins TRBV29-1 and TRBJ1-2; 7 bases match TRBD1. V lost 4 bases and J lost 7; bases outside the gene matches: 9. CDR3 length: 13 amino acids. Germline values: CDR1 SQVTM, CDR2 ANQGSEA. Written as DNA, the CDR3 is TGCAGCGTTGTTAGGGGGCAAGAGGGTGGCTACACCTTC. This gives the protein CSVVRGQEGGYTF.

This clone was observed a few times. Other nucleotide sequences in the sample specify the same CDR3. The genes are TRBV5-4 and TRBJ2-5; TRBD2 matches at 15 bases. The CDR3 contains 17 residues. Germline CDR1 and CDR2: SGHNT and YYREEE (reference sequence). The V segment lost 4 bases and the J segment 5 bases; nucleotides outside the gene matches: 9. In nucleotides, the CDR3 is TGTGCCAGCAGCCCCGGACTAGCGGGAGGGCCGGAGGAGACCCAGTACTTC. Protein sequence: CASSPGLAGGPEETQYF.

The chain carries TRBV25-1 and TRBJ2-5; 8 bases line up with TRBD2. The length of the CDR3 is 13 residues. With V trimmed by 2 bases and J by 8 bases, 4 bases remained unmatched. Germline V CDR1 and CDR2: MGHDK, SYGVNS. The CDR3 is CASSEGGLATQYF. Here the CDR3 DNA reads TGTGCCAGCAGTGAAGGTGGACTAGCAACCCAGTACTTC.

This clone showed up just a few times. This chain uses TRBV6-2 or TRBV6-3 with TRBJ1-4; a possible D gene is TRBD1 (6 bases). V gave up 6 bases and J gave up 8 bases, with 19 bases separating them. CDR1 is MNHEY and CDR2 is SVGEGT in the germline V gene. The CDR3 totals 15 residues. The CDR3 nucleotides are TGTGCCAGCAGCTCAAGGGGGAACAGGGCGGAAAAACTGTTTTTT. Residues: CASSSRGNRAEKLFF.

The sample holds one count of this clone. The chain employs TRBV5-1 and TRBJ1-5; TRBD1 is a possible D gene (5 bases). The CDR3 contains 14 residues. V lost 1 base and J lost 3, with 8 bases in between. The germline gives CDR1 SGHRS, CDR2 YFSETQ. The CDR3 DNA sequence: TGCGCCAGCAGCTTGTTGGGGCCCAATCAGCCCCAGCATTTT. It yields the protein CASSLLGPNQPQHF.

The V and J genes are TRBV27 and TRBJ2-7; no definite D call. CDR1 and CDR2 (germline): MNHEY, SMNVEV (reference sequence). The CDR3 is 14 residues long. The ends were cut back, 2 bases at V and 2 bases at J, with 10 bases in the middle. As DNA, the CDR3 is TGTGCCAGCAGTTTAACAACTATCCCCTACGAGCAGTACTTC. Protein sequence: CASSLTTIPYEQYF.

The chain joins TRBV28 to TRBJ1-1; a possible D gene is TRBD1 (6 bases). This CDR3 comprises 14 residues. The germline V gene has CDR1 MDHEN and CDR2 SYDVKM. Trimming shortened V by 6 bases and J by 1 base, and 12 bases separated the two germline ends. In DNA, the CDR3 is TGTGCCAGCAGGCCGGGACAACCGAACACTGAAGCTTTCTTT. Protein sequence: CASRPGQPNTEAFF.

The V call is TRBV7-2, the J call TRBJ2-2, with a tentative D call TRBD2 (6 bases). The CDR3 totals 15 residues. V dropped 1 base and J dropped 2 bases, with 8 bases sitting between them. The germline CDR1 and CDR2 sequences are SGHTA and FQGNSA. CDR3 residues: CASSLGGKNTGELFF. The CDR3 DNA reads as TGTGCCAGCAGCTTAGGCGGGAAAAACACCGGGGAGCTGTTTTTT. The full variable domain, rest sourced from reference TRBV7-2 and TRBJ2-2, is GAGVSQSPSNKVTEKGKDVELRCDPISGHTALYWYRQSLGQGLEFLIYFQGNSAPDKSGLPSDRFSAERTGGSVSTLTIQRTQQEDSAVYLCASSLGGKNTGELFFGEGSRLTVL.

This clone was seen only a few times. The V and J genes are TRBV19 and TRBJ1-2; no clear D. Germline CDR1 LNHDA, CDR2 SQIVND (reference sequence). V was cut by 2 bases and J by 2 bases, with 15 bases left in between. The CDR3 covers 16 residues. Written as DNA, the CDR3 is TGTGCCAGTAGTATATCGCGGAGCGGACGAAACTATGGCTACACCTTC. It is translated as CASSISRSGRNYGYTF.

The chain has TRBV11-2 and TRBJ2-7; D possibly corresponds to TRBD1 (5 bases). This CDR3 comprises 17 residues. V lost 0 bases to trimming and J lost 0 bases, with 15 bases between them. Germline V gene sequence: CDR1 SGHAT, CDR2 FQNNGV. The CDR3 DNA is TGTGCCAGCAGCTTAGATCAGGGTAGGAAAGGCTCCTACGAGCAGTACTTC. The encoded protein is CASSLDQGRKGSYEQYF.

V usage is TRBV6-5 and J usage is TRBJ1-2, with D possibly matching TRBD1 (6 bases). Per germline, CDR1 MNHEY and CDR2 SVGAGI. The CDR3 consists of 15 residues. Trimming shortened V by 5 bases and J by 8 bases, and 21 bases separated the two germline ends. CDR3 DNA: TGTGCCAGCAGTCCATCGAGTACAGGGATAAGAGGCTACACCTTC. Its translation: CASSPSSTGIRGYTF.